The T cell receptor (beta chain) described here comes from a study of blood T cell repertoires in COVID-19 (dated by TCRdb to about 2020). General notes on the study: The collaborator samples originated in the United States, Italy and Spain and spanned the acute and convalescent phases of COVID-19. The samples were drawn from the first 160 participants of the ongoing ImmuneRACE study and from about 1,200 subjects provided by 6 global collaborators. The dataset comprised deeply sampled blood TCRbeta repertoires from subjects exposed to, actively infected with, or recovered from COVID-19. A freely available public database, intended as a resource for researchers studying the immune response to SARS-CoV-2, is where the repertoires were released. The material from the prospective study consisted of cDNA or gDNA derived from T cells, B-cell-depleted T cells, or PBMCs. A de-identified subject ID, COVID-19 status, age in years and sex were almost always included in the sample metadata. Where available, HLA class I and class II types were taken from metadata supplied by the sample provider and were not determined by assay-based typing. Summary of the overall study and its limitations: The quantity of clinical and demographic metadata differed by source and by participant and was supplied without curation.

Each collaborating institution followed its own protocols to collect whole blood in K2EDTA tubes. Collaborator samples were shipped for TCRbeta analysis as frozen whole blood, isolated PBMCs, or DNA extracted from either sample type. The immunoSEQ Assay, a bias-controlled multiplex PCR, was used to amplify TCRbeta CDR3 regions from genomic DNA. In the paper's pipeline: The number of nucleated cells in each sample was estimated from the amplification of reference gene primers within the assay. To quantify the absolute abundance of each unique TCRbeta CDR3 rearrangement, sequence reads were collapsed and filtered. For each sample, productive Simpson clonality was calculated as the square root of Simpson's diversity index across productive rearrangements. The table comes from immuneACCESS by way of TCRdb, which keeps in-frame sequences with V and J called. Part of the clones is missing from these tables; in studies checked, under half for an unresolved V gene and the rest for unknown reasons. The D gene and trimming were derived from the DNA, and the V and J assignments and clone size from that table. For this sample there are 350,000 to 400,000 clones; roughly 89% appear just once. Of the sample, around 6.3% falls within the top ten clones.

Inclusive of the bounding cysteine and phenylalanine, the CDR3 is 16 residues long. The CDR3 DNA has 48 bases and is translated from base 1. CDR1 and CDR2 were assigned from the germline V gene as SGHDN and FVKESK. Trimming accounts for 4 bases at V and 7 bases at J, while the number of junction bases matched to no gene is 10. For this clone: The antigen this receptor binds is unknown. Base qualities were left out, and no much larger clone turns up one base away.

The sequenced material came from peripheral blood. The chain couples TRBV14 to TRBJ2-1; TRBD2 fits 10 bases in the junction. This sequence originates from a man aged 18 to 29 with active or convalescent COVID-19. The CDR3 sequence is CASSRLAGGLPNEQFF. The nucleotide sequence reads TGTGCCAGCAGCCGGTTAGCGGGAGGCCTACCTAATGAGCAGTTCTTC.